This entry is about one T cell receptor beta chain. Its matching antigen is unknown. This entry is derived from a study of post-analysis software for immune sequencing data. Study background: The courses of disease that were included comprised relapsing-remitting, secondary progressive and progressive-relapsing multiple sclerosis.

Unique molecular identifiers tagged the TCR beta cDNA libraries. Each CDR3 protein gets one entry after TCRdb re-called the PCR reads with MiXCR. The sample records fewer than 700,000 distinct CDR3 sequences, about 40% being singletons. V was trimmed by 2 bases and J by 3 bases, leaving 11 bases between them. Germline assignment: CDR1 SQVTM and CDR2 ANQGSEA. The CDR3 sequence is 13 residues long. Regarding the study as a whole: By F measure, samples from a shared preparation batch strongly co-clustered. Four to six TRBV segments were more frequent in patients than controls; TRBV5-6, TRBV5-1 and TRBV20-1 belonged to this group.

The sequenced sample was blood. The sequence derives from a girl aged 10 to 17 with multiple sclerosis. The chain is built from TRBV29-1 and TRBJ2-7; perhaps D is TRBD1 or TRBD2 (5 bases each). The CDR3 protein is CSVETRGDYEQYF. CDR3 DNA: TGCAGCGTTGAAACAAGAGGGGACTACGAGCAGTACTTC.